A single sample is the source of the 13 T cell receptor beta chains below, sequenced in a study of blood T cells in healthy people across ages. Sample-barcoded 5' priming and a J-beta primer mix drove a second PCR of 7 to 11 cycles. TCRdb analysed the 5' RACE reads with MiXCR anew, one entry per CDR3 protein. Seen here are about 380,000 distinct CDR3 sequences, approximately 51% observed once, and the top ten hold 50% to 65%. Sequencing was done on a sample of blood. The receptor set was obtained from a man between 60 and 75 years old in good health.

With respect to this clonotype: The junction differs from germline at one of its ends, possibly a read error. J is TRBJ2-1 and V is TRBV7-7; 10 bases fit TRBD2. Germline CDR1 SSHAT, CDR2 FNYEAQ (reference sequence). The CDR3 sequence is 15 residues long. CDR3 bases: TGTGCTAGCAGCCGGACTAGCGGTGAATACAATGAGCAGTTCTTC. Amino acid sequence: CASSRTSGEYNEQFF.

This clonotype has just a few counts. The chain links TRBV24-1 to TRBJ2-3, with 8 bases matching TRBD1. V shed 4 bases and J 2 bases; nucleotides not matched to a gene: 4. The CDR3 has 15 amino acids. Germline V lookup: CDR1 KGHDR, CDR2 SFDVKD. CDR3 in amino acids: CATSDGGQDTDTQYF. For the CDR3, the DNA is TGTGCCACCAGTGACGGGGGACAGGACACAGATACGCAGTATTTT.

V gene TRBV7-2 combines with J gene TRBJ2-5; D may be TRBD1 or TRBD2 (5 bases each). CDR3 length: 15 residues. Looked up from germline, CDR1 is SGHTA and CDR2 is FQGNSA. The V gene lost 4 bases and the J gene lost 1 base, with 13 bases spanning the gap. CDR3 region: CASSSTGDPQETQYF. CDR3 coding DNA: TGTGCCAGCAGCTCCACCGGGGACCCCCAAGAGACCCAGTACTTC.

Only a few counts were recorded for this clonotype. This chain joins TRBV7-2 and TRBJ1-2; 8 bases fit TRBD1. Germline trimming cut 0 bases from V and 3 bases from J; bases unmatched to any gene: 3. The germline gives CDR1 SGHTA, CDR2 FQGNSA. The CDR3 is made up of 15 amino acids. CDR3 in amino acids: CASSLALDRDYGYTF. CDR3 nucleotide sequence: TGTGCCAGCAGCTTAGCGCTGGACAGGGACTATGGCTACACCTTC. Using reference TRBV7-2 and TRBJ1-2 for the parts outside the CDR3, the full variable domain is GAGVSQSPSNKVTEKGKDVELRCDPISGHTALYWYRQSLGQGLEFLIYFQGNSAPDKSGLPSDRFSAERTGGSVSTLTIQRTQQEDSAVYLCASSLALDRDYGYTFGSGTRLTVV.

The V gene is TRBV3-1, the J gene TRBJ2-5; D possibly corresponds to TRBD2 (6 bases). The J call may not be correct, given that the DNA end is closer to TRBJ2-7. Germline CDR1 is LGHDT and CDR2 is YNNKEL (reference sequence). This CDR3 has 13 amino acids. The CDR3: CASSHGSGYEQYF. The CDR3, as DNA: TGTGCCAGCAGCCACGGGAGCGGCTACGAGCAGTACTTC.

This clonotype was counted between two and nine times. The rearrangement links TRBV3-1 to TRBJ2-3; TRBD1 might be the D (5 bases). The V gene's germline CDR1 is LGHDT and CDR2 YNNKEL (reference sequence). This CDR3 comprises 14 residues. V lost 5 bases, J lost 4 bases, and 13 bases lay in between. The CDR3 sequence is CASSSPDRSDTQYF. For the CDR3, the DNA is TGTGCCAGCAGCTCCCCTGACAGATCAGATACGCAGTATTTT.

This clonotype was detected only a few times. As DNA, the CDR3 is TGTGCCAGCAGTCCTTCCAAGGCCAGGGCATCCTACGAGCAGTACTTC. It codes for CASSPSKARASYEQYF. The chain recombines TRBV6-5 with TRBJ2-7; TRBD1 is a possible D gene (5 bases). The CDR3 totals 16 residues. CDR1 and CDR2 from the germline V gene are MNHEY and SVGAGI. Deletions cut 5 bases from V and 1 base from J, with 18 bases between.

The V call is TRBV29-1, the J call TRBJ2-5; D might be TRBD2 (6 bases). The V gene lost 4 bases and the J gene lost 4 bases, with 19 bases spanning the gap. The CDR3 covers 15 residues. Germline lookup yields CDR1 SQVTM and CDR2 ANQGSEA. CDR3 DNA sequence: TGCAGCGTTGGAACAACGGGAGAGTCTCGAGAGACCCAGTACTTC. This encodes CSVGTTGESRETQYF.

The genes are TRBV6-2 or TRBV6-3 and TRBJ1-2; D remains unclear. V was cut by 10 bases and J by 4 bases, with 13 bases left in between. Per germline, CDR1 MNHEY and CDR2 SVGEGT. The CDR3 is made up of 12 amino acids. The CDR3 bases are TGTGCCACCCACCTTTCGGGCTATGGCTACACCTTC. It yields the protein CATHLSGYGYTF.

The rearrangement uses TRBV12-3 or TRBV12-4 and TRBJ2-7; TRBD1 matches 10 bases. Trimming took 8 bases from V and 2 from J; bases not matched to a gene: 6. The CDR3 covers 14 residues. CDR3 amino acids: CASHPGTGAYEQYF. The CDR3 DNA reads TGTGCCAGCCACCCCGGGACAGGGGCCTACGAGCAGTACTTC.

The chain couples TRBV9 to TRBJ2-7; D might be TRBD2 (5 bases). This CDR3 has 14 amino acids. CDR1 SGDLS and CDR2 YYNGEE come from the germline V gene. The V gene lost 0 bases and the J gene lost 3 bases, with 10 bases spanning the gap. Here the CDR3 DNA reads TGTGCCAGCAGCGTAGAGCCGGGGAACTACGAGCAGTACTTC. It codes for CASSVEPGNYEQYF.

This clonotype was found a few times. The chain couples TRBV20-1 to TRBJ2-7; TRBD1 agrees at 8 bases. Losses at the gene ends were 5 bases for V and 2 bases for J; bases not matched to a gene: 8. This CDR3 region has 14 residues. Per the germline V gene, CDR1 is DFQATT and CDR2 is SNEGSKA (reference sequence). In DNA, the CDR3 is TGCAGTGCTCGACAGGGGATTAGCCCCTACGAGCAGTACTTC. This sequence encodes CSARQGISPYEQYF.

The DNA for the CDR3 is TGTGCCAGCAGCCCCTGGGGCGACTACGAGCAGTACTTC. Translation: CASSPWGDYEQYF. The V gene is TRBV7-2, the J gene TRBJ2-7, with TRBD1 as a possible D gene (5 bases). This CDR3 contains 13 residues. V was clipped by 5 bases and J by 3 bases, with 11 bases between them. Germline V gene sequence: CDR1 SGHTA, CDR2 FQGNSA.